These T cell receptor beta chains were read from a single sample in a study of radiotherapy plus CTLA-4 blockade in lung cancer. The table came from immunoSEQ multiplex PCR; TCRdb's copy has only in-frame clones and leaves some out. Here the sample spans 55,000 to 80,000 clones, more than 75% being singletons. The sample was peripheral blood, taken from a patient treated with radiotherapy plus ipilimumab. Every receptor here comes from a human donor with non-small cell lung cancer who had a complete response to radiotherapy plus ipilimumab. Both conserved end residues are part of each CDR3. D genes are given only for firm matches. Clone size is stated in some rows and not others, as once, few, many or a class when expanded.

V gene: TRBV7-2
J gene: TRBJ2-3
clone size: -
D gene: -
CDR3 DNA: TGTGCCAGCAGCTCACGGTTTGATACGCAGTATTTT
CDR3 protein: CASSSRFDTQYF

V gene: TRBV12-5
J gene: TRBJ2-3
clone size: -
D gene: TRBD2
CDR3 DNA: TGTGCTAGTGGTTCCTCGGGTAGCGGGATCACAGATACGCAGTATTTT
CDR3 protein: CASGSSGSGITDTQYF

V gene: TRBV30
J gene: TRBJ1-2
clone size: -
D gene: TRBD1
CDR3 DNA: TGTGCCATAAACCCCCCGGGACAGGGATTTCATGGCTACACCTTC
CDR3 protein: CAINPPGQGFHGYTF

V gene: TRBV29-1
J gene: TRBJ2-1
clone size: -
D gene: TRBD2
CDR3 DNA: TGCAGCGTCGCTAGCGGGAGTTTGAATGAGCAGTTCTTC
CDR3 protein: CSVASGSLNEQFF

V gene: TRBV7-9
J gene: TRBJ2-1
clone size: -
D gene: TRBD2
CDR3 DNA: TGTGCCAGCAGCCTCCCGGCTAGCGGGGGGGCCGAGTTCTTC
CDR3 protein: CASSLPASGGAEFF

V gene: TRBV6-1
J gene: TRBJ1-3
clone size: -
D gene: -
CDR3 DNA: TGTGCCAGCAGTGGTCCCCAGGTGGGGTGGGGAAACACCATATATTTT
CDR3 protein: CASSGPQVGWGNTIYF

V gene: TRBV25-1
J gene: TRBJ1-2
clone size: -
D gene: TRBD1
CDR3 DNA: TGTGCCAGCAGTGAAAGGGACAGGGATTACACCTTC
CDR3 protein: CASSERDRDYTF

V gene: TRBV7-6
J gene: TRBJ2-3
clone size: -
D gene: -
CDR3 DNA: TGTGCCAGCAGCTTAAGAACAGATACGCAGTATTTT
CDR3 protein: CASSLRTDTQYF

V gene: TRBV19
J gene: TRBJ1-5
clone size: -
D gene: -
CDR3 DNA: TGTGCCAGTAGTTTACGGACCGAAGTGCCAAATCCCCAGCATTTT
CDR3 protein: CASSLRTEVPNPQHF

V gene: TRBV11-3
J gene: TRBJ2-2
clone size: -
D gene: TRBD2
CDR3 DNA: TGTGCCAGCAGCTTCTTATCGGCTGCGGGAGAACCCACCGGGGAGCTGTTTTTT
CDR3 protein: CASSFLSAAGEPTGELFF

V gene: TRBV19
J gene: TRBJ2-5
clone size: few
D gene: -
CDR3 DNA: TGTGCCAGTAGTCCGACCGGACACAAGGCCCAGTACTTC
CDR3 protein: CASSPTGHKAQYF

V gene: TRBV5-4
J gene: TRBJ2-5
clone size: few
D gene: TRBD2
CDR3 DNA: TGTGCCAGCAGCCTAGCGGGGTCCCAAGAGACCCAGTACTTC
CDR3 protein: CASSLAGSQETQYF

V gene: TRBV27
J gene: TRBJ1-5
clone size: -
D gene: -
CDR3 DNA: TGTGCCAGCAGCGCGTGGGCGGATCAGCCCCAGCATTTT
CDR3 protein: CASSAWADQPQHF

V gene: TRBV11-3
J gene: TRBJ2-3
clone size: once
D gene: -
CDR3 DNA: TGTGCCAGCAGCCCCCAGGTCACAGATACGCAGTATTTT
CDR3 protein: CASSPQVTDTQYF

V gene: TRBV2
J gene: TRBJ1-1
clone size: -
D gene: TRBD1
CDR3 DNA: TGTGCCAGCAAATCGACAGGGAGTAACACTGAAGCTTTCTTT
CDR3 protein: CASKSTGSNTEAFF

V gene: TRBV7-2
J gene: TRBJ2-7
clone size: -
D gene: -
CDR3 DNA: TGTGCCAGCAGCTTAGGTGTCAGGGACGAGCAGTACTTC
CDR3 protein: CASSLGVRDEQYF

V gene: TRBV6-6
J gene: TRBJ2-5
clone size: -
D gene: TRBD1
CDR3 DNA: TGTGCCAGCAGTTACTCATGGACAGGACAAGAGACCCAGTACTTC
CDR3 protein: CASSYSWTGQETQYF

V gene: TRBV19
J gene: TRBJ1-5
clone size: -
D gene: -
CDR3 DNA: TGTGCCAGTAGTATTATGACAGATAGCAATCAGCCCCAGCATTTT
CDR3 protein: CASSIMTDSNQPQHF

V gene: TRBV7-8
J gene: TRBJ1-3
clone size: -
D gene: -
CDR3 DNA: TGTGCCAGCAGCCCTCAGCGGACTGAACGCTCTGGAAACACCATATATTTT
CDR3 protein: CASSPQRTERSGNTIYF

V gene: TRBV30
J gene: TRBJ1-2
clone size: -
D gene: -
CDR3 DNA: TGTGCCTGGTTGTTCAGGGGCCGAGTCAACTATGGCTACACCTTC
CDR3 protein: CAWLFRGRVNYGYTF

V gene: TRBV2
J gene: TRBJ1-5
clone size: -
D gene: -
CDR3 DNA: TGTGCCAGCAGCCGGGAGGGGGGGATCAATCAGCCCCAGCATTTT
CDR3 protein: CASSREGGINQPQHF

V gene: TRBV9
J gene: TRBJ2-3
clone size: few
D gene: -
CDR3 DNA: TGTGCCAGCAGCGTAGTTAGGGGAGAGCAGTATTTT
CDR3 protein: CASSVVRGEQYF

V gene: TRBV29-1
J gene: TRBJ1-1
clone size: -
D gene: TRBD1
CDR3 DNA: TGCAGCGTCATGGACAGGCCCTGGCGGAACACTGAAGCTTTCTTT
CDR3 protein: CSVMDRPWRNTEAFF

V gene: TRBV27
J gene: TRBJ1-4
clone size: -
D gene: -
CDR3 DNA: TGTGCCAGCAGACTCTCCCCGGTCGAAAATGAAAAACTGTTTTTT
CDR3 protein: CASRLSPVENEKLFF

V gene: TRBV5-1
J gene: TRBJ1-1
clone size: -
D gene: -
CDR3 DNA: TGCGCCAGCAGCTTGGGGAGGGGCACTGAAGCTTTCTTT
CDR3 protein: CASSLGRGTEAFF

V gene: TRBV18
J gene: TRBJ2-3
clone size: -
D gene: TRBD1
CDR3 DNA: TGTGCCAGCTCACTCCACGGGACAGGGGCCGATACGCAGTATTTT
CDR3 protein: CASSLHGTGADTQYF

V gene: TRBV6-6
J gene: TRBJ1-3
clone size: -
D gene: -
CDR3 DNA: TGTGCCAGCAGCTCAGTTGAGGGAAACACCATATATTTT
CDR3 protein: CASSSVEGNTIYF

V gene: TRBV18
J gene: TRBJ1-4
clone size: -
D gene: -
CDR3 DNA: TGTGCCAGCTCACCACTTGTCAGGTGGGGTGAAAAACTGTTTTTT
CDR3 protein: CASSPLVRWGEKLFF

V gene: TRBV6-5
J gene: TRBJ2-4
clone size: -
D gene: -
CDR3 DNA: TGTGCCAGCAGTTATAAAGAGCGACCAAACATTCAGTACTTC
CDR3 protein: CASSYKERPNIQYF

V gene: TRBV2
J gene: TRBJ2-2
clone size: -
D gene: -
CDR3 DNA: TGTGCCAGCAGCCCCCCCGGGACGGTCGGGGAGCTGTTTTTT
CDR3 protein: CASSPPGTVGELFF

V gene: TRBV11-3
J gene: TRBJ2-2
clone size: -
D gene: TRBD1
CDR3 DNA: TGTGCCAGCAGCTTATACGGACAGGGGGACACCGGGGAGCTGTTTTTT
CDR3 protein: CASSLYGQGDTGELFF

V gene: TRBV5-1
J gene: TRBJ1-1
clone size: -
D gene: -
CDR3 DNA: TGCGCCAGCAGCTTGGAGGGGGGCACTGAAGCTTTCTTT
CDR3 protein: CASSLEGGTEAFF

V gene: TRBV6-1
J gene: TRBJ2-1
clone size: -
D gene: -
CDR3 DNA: TGTGCCAGCAGTGAGGGGTACAATGAGCAGTTCTTC
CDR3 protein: CASSEGYNEQFF

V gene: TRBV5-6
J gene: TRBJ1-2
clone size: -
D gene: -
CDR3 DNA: TGTGCCAGCAGCTTGGGGCAGCCTTATGGCTACACCTTC
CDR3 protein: CASSLGQPYGYTF

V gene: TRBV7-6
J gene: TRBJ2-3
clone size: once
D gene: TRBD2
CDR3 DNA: TGTGCCAGCAGCCGTGGAACTAGCGGGAGGGTGAACACAGATACGCAGTATTTT
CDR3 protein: CASSRGTSGRVNTDTQYF

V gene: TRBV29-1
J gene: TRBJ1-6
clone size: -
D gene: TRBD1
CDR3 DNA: TGCAGCGTTGCGACAGGGGGCAGTTCACCCCTCCACTTT
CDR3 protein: CSVATGGSSPLHF

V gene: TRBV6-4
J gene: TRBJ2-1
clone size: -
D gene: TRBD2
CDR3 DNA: TGTGCCAGCAGTCGTTCGCTAGCGGGCCTCTACAATGAGCAATTCTTC
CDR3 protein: CASSRSLAGLYNEQFF

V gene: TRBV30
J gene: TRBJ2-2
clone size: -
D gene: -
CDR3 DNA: TGTGCCTTTCGAGGGTCCGGCACCGGGGAGCTGTTTTTT
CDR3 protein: CAFRGSGTGELFF

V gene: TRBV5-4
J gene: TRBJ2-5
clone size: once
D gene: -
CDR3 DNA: TGTGCCAGCAGCTTGGCCGTGGTGGGTGTGGAGACCCAGTACTTC
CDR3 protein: CASSLAVVGVETQYF

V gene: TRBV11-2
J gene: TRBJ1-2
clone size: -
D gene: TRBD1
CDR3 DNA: TGTGCCAGCAGCCGACAGGGTGGGAACTATGGCTACACCTTC
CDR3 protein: CASSRQGGNYGYTF

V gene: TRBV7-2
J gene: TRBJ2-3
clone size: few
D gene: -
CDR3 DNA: TGTGCCAGCAGCATAAGCACAGATACGCAGTATTTT
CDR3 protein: CASSISTDTQYF

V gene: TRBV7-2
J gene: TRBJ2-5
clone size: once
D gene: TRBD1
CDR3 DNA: TGTGCCAGCAGCCCAGGGGGCCCTGGGGAGACCCAGTACTTC
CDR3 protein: CASSPGGPGETQYF

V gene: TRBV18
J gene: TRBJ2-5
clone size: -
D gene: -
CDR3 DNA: TGTGCCAGCTCACGGGATCAAGAGACCCAGTACTTC
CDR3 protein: CASSRDQETQYF

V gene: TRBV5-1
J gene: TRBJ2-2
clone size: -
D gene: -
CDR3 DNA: TGCGCCAGCAGCTTGGAGGACTGGAACACCGGGGAGCTGTTTTTT
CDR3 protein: CASSLEDWNTGELFF

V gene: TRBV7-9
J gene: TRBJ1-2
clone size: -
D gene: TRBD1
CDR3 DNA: TGTGCCAGCAGCTTTCGACAGGGCTATGGCTACACCTTC
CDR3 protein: CASSFRQGYGYTF

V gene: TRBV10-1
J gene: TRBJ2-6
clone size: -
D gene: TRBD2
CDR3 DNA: TGCGCCAGCAGTCCTGGTAGCGGGAGCTATACTGGGGCCAACGTCCTGACTTTC
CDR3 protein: CASSPGSGSYTGANVLTF